These T cell receptor beta chains were read from a single sample in a study of blood T cells in healthy people across ages. A single record per CDR3 protein comes from TCRdb applying MiXCR to the 5' RACE reads. The table has some 1 million distinct CDR3 sequences, 35% to 50% seen once. The sequencing sample was made of blood. The receptors were sampled from an older woman in good health. Each CDR3 is given with its conserved first and last residue. The D gene is left open where the match is weak. Clone size appears in some rows only: once, few, many, or a class for an expanded clone.

cdr3_nt: TGCGCCAGCAGCCGGACAGGTCTCCTCAAGGTCGATGAAAAACTGTTTTTT
cdr3_aa: CASSRTGLLKVDEKLFF
j_call: TRBJ1-4
clone_size: .
d_call: TRBD1
v_call: TRBV5-1

cdr3_nt: TGTGCCAGCAGCGGGGCGGACAGGCCCTACGTGCAGTACTTC
cdr3_aa: CASSGADRPYVQYF
j_call: TRBJ2-7
clone_size: few
d_call: TRBD1
v_call: TRBV27

cdr3_nt: TGTGCCAGCAGTTCACAGGGAATTTACAATGAGCAGTACTTC
cdr3_aa: CASSSQGIYNEQYF
j_call: TRBJ2-7
clone_size: .
d_call: .
v_call: TRBV27

cdr3_nt: TGTGCCAGCAGCGTTTCAGCGGGAGTAAAGGTAAAGTACTTC
cdr3_aa: CASSVSAGVKVKYF
j_call: TRBJ2-7
clone_size: .
d_call: TRBD2
v_call: TRBV9

cdr3_nt: TGCAGTGCTAGAGCGGGAACGGGTCGGCAAACCGGGGAGCTGTTTTTT
cdr3_aa: CSARAGTGRQTGELFF
j_call: TRBJ2-2
clone_size: .
d_call: .
v_call: TRBV20-1

cdr3_nt: TGCGCCAGCAGCTTGGGGGCGTCGGGGAACACTGAAGCTTTCTTT
cdr3_aa: CASSLGASGNTEAFF
j_call: TRBJ1-1
clone_size: .
d_call: .
v_call: TRBV5-1

cdr3_nt: TGCAGTGCTAGAGATTGGAGACTAGCGGGATCCTACGAGCAGTACTTC
cdr3_aa: CSARDWRLAGSYEQYF
j_call: TRBJ2-7
clone_size: .
d_call: TRBD2
v_call: TRBV20-1

cdr3_nt: TGTGCCAGCAGTTTACCGACAGGGACAAACATTCAGTACTTC
cdr3_aa: CASSLPTGTNIQYF
j_call: TRBJ2-4
clone_size: .
d_call: TRBD1
v_call: TRBV28

cdr3_nt: TGTGCCATCAGTGAATCTCTAGCCAAAAACATTCAGTACTTC
cdr3_aa: CAISESLAKNIQYF
j_call: TRBJ2-4
clone_size: .
d_call: .
v_call: TRBV10-3

cdr3_nt: TGCAGTGCTAGCGACCCCCTAGGGGCCTACAATGAGCAGTTCTTC
cdr3_aa: CSASDPLGAYNEQFF
j_call: TRBJ2-1
clone_size: .
d_call: .
v_call: TRBV20-1

cdr3_nt: TGTGCCAGCAGCTTAGCCGCTGGGAACTCGCAGTATTTT
cdr3_aa: CASSLAAGNSQYF
j_call: TRBJ2-3
clone_size: .
d_call: .
v_call: TRBV7-6

cdr3_nt: TGTGCCAGCAGTTTCAGACGCACAGATACGCAGTATTTT
cdr3_aa: CASSFRRTDTQYF
j_call: TRBJ2-3
clone_size: many
d_call: .
v_call: TRBV27

cdr3_nt: TGTGCCACCCAGGGGACGGCTTCACCCCTCCACTTT
cdr3_aa: CATQGTASPLHF
j_call: TRBJ1-6
clone_size: few
d_call: .
v_call: TRBV28

cdr3_nt: TGTGCCAGCAGTTCCGTCGGGAGGTTGTACAATGAGCAGTTCTTC
cdr3_aa: CASSSVGRLYNEQFF
j_call: TRBJ2-1
clone_size: few
d_call: TRBD2
v_call: TRBV12-3/TRBV12-4

cdr3_nt: TGTGCCAGCAGCTCCAGGGGGAACAACGGATGGGTTGAGACCCAGTACTTC
cdr3_aa: CASSSRGNNGWVETQYF
j_call: TRBJ2-5
clone_size: once
d_call: TRBD1
v_call: TRBV28

cdr3_nt: TGCAGTGCTAGCCCCGGCGGAACGCCCGGCAATGAGCAGTTCTTC
cdr3_aa: CSASPGGTPGNEQFF
j_call: TRBJ2-1
clone_size: many
d_call: .
v_call: TRBV20-1

cdr3_nt: TGCAGTGCTAGAGATGTGGTAGCGGGAGTAGATACGCAGGATTTT
cdr3_aa: CSARDVVAGVDTQDF
j_call: TRBJ2-3
clone_size: .
d_call: TRBD2
v_call: TRBV20-1

cdr3_nt: TGTGCCAGCAGCCCAAATCCTGACAGGGTTGGCTATGGCTACACCTTC
cdr3_aa: CASSPNPDRVGYGYTF
j_call: TRBJ1-2
clone_size: .
d_call: TRBD1
v_call: TRBV4-2

cdr3_nt: TGCAGTGCCCTAAGGGGGGAGGGCATCACAGATACGCAGTATTTT
cdr3_aa: CSALRGEGITDTQYF
j_call: TRBJ2-3
clone_size: .
d_call: .
v_call: TRBV20-1

cdr3_nt: TGTGCCAGCAGTGCGGGACTAGTGAACACCGGGGAGCTGTTTTTT
cdr3_aa: CASSAGLVNTGELFF
j_call: TRBJ2-2
clone_size: .
d_call: TRBD2
v_call: TRBV12-3/TRBV12-4

cdr3_nt: TGCGCCAGCAGCCAAGCCAGGGGGGTCGATGAGCAGTTCTTC
cdr3_aa: CASSQARGVDEQFF
j_call: TRBJ2-1
clone_size: .
d_call: .
v_call: TRBV4-1

cdr3_nt: TGCGGTGCTAGCACATGGCAGGGTGGCAACATTCAGTACTTC
cdr3_aa: CGASTWQGGNIQYF
j_call: TRBJ2-4
clone_size: few
d_call: .
v_call: TRBV20-1

cdr3_nt: TGTGCCAGCAGCTTATGGATCAGCGGTGAGCAGTTCTTC
cdr3_aa: CASSLWISGEQFF
j_call: TRBJ2-1
clone_size: .
d_call: .
v_call: TRBV11-2

cdr3_nt: TGTGCCAGCAGTTACGTCCGGGGCCACTACAATGAGCAGTTCTTC
cdr3_aa: CASSYVRGHYNEQFF
j_call: TRBJ2-1
clone_size: .
d_call: .
v_call: TRBV6-6

cdr3_nt: TGTGCCAGCAGCCCCCGACAGCTTACGCAGTATTTT
cdr3_aa: CASSPRQLTQYF
j_call: TRBJ2-3
clone_size: .
d_call: .
v_call: TRBV13

cdr3_nt: TGTGCCAGCAGCTTTTTTGAGGGGGCGAACTATGGCTACACCTTC
cdr3_aa: CASSFFEGANYGYTF
j_call: TRBJ1-2
clone_size: .
d_call: TRBD1
v_call: TRBV11-2

cdr3_nt: TGTGCCAGCAGCTCCCGACTAGCGGGAGGGCCGGGGAATGAGCAGTTCTTC
cdr3_aa: CASSSRLAGGPGNEQFF
j_call: TRBJ2-1
clone_size: .
d_call: TRBD2
v_call: TRBV11-2

cdr3_nt: TGCGCCAGCAGCTTGGATGTGCCAGGGAGGGGCGGCTACACCTTC
cdr3_aa: CASSLDVPGRGGYTF
j_call: TRBJ1-2
clone_size: .
d_call: .
v_call: TRBV5-1